The present TCR beta chain was sequenced within a study of CD8 T cells in ankylosing spondylitis. Study-wide results and limits: Peripheral blood samples showed relatively rare disease-linked clones, and these clones were CD8+. What seemed typical of ankylosing spondylitis blood was a TCR beta motif built from several highly homologous variants. Earlier work had already found some motif variants in reactive arthritis synovial fluid and blood. As reported, disease-linked clones showed significant enrichment in matched ankylosing spondylitis synovial fluid.

Quantitative 5'-RACE with molecular barcodes generated TCR beta libraries. Using its own MiXCR run on the 5' RACE reads, TCRdb lists one record per CDR3 protein. The sample yields 670,000 or so distinct CDR3 sequences, about 20% seen once. This clonotype has more than one count but fewer than ten. Antigen: not known. The receptor's source is a male donor with ankylosing spondylitis. The sample consisted of blood, either unsorted or a sorted T cell fraction (not recorded which).

CDR3 in amino acids: CASTPWGGEAFF. CDR3 nucleotides: TGTGCCAGCACCCCCTGGGGCGGTGAAGCTTTCTTT. The chain is built from TRBV11-1 and TRBJ1-1; D may be TRBD1 (5 bases). This CDR3 comprises 12 residues. Trimming pared 7 bases from V and 7 bases from J, leaving 13 bases between. Germline loops: CDR1 SGHAT, CDR2 FQDESV (reference sequence). Together with reference TRBV11-1 and TRBJ1-1, the CDR3 gives the full variable domain: EAEVAQSPRYKITEKSQAVAFWCDPISGHATLYWYRQILGQGPELLVQFQDESVVDDSQLPKDRFSAERLKGVDSTLKIQPAELGDSAMYLCASTPWGGEAFFGQGTRLTVV.